The 10 T cell receptor beta chains presented below share a single source sample, sequenced in a study of T cell responses to AZD1222 COVID-19 vaccine. Sequencing used immunoSEQ multiplex PCR; TCRdb keeps in-frame clones, though not all of them. The data hold 90,000 to 140,000 clones, with more than 75% observed a single time. The specimen was peripheral blood, collected on day 0 of AZD1222 vaccination. The receptors were sampled from an adult in good health.

The chain employs TRBV28 and TRBJ1-1, with D possibly matching TRBD1 (5 bases). Trimming took off 6 bases at V and 4 bases at J, with 18 bases between the two ends. The CDR3 covers 15 residues. Germline V gene lookup returns CDR1 MDHEN and CDR2 SYDVKM. The chain's CDR3 is CASRTWGEGSTEAFF. CDR3 coding DNA: TGTGCCAGCAGAACTTGGGGGGAAGGGAGCACTGAAGCTTTCTTT.

This clone came up once. The chain uses TRBV19 and TRBJ2-1, with a possible D match to TRBD2 (6 bases). CDR1 and CDR2 from the germline V gene are LNHDA and SQIVND (reference sequence). This CDR3 is built from 15 residues. V shed 6 bases and J shed 3 bases, with 15 bases lying between them. As DNA, the CDR3 is TGTGCCAGTAGGACAAGCGGAGGGAGCTACAATGAGCAGTTCTTC. As protein: CASRTSGGSYNEQFF.

The chain is built from TRBV5-1 and TRBJ2-5; TRBD1 matches 8 bases. Losses at the gene ends were 4 bases for V and 5 bases for J; bases not matched to a gene: 13. Germline CDR1 is SGHRS and CDR2 is YFSETQ. The CDR3 sequence is 16 residues long. For the CDR3, the DNA is TGCGCCAGCAGCCGAACCGGACAGGGAGGTATGGAGACCCAGTACTTC. As protein: CASSRTGQGGMETQYF. Together with reference TRBV5-1 and TRBJ2-5, the CDR3 gives the full variable domain: KAGVTQTPRYLIKTRGQQVTLSCSPISGHRSVSWYQQTPGQGLQFLFEYFSETQRNKGNFPGRFSGRQFSNSRSEMNVSTLELGDSALYLCASSRTGQGGMETQYFGPGTRLLVL.

The V call is TRBV11-1, the J call TRBJ2-5; D is possibly TRBD2 (6 bases). Germline loops: CDR1 SGHAT, CDR2 FQDESV (reference sequence). The CDR3 is 15 residues long. V was clipped by 0 bases and J by 5 bases, with 13 bases between them. CDR3 nucleotide sequence: TGTGCCAGCAGCTTAGCGGGCGGGGCCAGGGAGACCCAGTACTTC. It encodes CASSLAGGARETQYF.

This clone was seen a single time. This chain joins TRBV29-1 and TRBJ1-1; D gene unclear. CDR1 and CDR2 from the germline V gene are SQVTM and ANQGSEA. The CDR3 loop spans 11 amino acids. V was pared by 4 bases and J by 8 bases, with 11 bases between. CDR3 in DNA: TGCAGCGTTGCGGACTCAAAAGAAGCTTTCTTT. Translation gives CSVADSKEAFF.

J is TRBJ2-1 and V is TRBV3-1 (or the pseudogene TRBV3-2); TRBD2 agrees at 10 bases. The CDR3 is 15 amino acids. Per germline, CDR1 LGHDT and CDR2 YNNKEL (reference sequence). V trimming: 2 bases; J trimming: 6 bases; junction bases outside the gene matches: 4. The CDR3 loop is CASSQWLAGANEQFF. The CDR3 nucleotides read TGTGCCAGCAGCCAATGGCTAGCGGGAGCCAATGAGCAGTTCTTC.

In DNA form, the CDR3 reads TGTGCCAGCATGGGCGGGAGAGATGGCACAGATACGCAGTATTTT. Residues: CASMGGRDGTDTQYF. The chain is built from TRBV28 and TRBJ2-3, with 7 bases lining up with TRBD2. The junction had 8 bases not matched to a gene; V was cut back by 7 bases and J by 1 base. CDR1 and CDR2 from the germline V gene are MDHEN and SYDVKM. This CDR3 has 15 residues.

The chain is built from TRBV2 and TRBJ2-7; TRBD2 matches 10 bases. CDR1 SNHLY and CDR2 FYNNEI come from the germline V gene. Trimming took 6 bases from V and 1 from J; bases not matched to a gene: 6. The CDR3 loop spans 15 amino acids. CDR3 in amino acids: CASRLAGVGSYEQYF. The DNA for the CDR3 is TGTGCCAGCAGGCTAGCGGGAGTAGGGTCCTACGAGCAGTACTTC.

V gene TRBV5-1 combines with J gene TRBJ2-3; no clear D gene. CDR1 is SGHRS and CDR2 is YFSETQ in the germline V gene. V lost 2 bases, J lost 4 bases, and 11 bases lay in between. The CDR3 runs to 14 residues. CDR3 DNA: TGCGCCAGCAGCTTTCAAGATCCGGCAGATACGCAGTATTTT. Translating it yields CASSFQDPADTQYF.

The CDR3 loop is CASSSLAAGGGELFF. The CDR3 DNA reads TGTGCCAGCAGCTCCCTAGCAGCCGGAGGCGGGGAGCTGTTTTTT. The chain carries TRBV6-2 or TRBV6-3 and TRBJ2-2, with D maybe TRBD2 (5 bases). Germline V gene data show CDR1 as MNHEY and CDR2 as SVGEGT. The CDR3 sequence is 15 residues long. Trimming shortened V by 6 bases and J by 7 bases, and 18 bases separated the two germline ends.